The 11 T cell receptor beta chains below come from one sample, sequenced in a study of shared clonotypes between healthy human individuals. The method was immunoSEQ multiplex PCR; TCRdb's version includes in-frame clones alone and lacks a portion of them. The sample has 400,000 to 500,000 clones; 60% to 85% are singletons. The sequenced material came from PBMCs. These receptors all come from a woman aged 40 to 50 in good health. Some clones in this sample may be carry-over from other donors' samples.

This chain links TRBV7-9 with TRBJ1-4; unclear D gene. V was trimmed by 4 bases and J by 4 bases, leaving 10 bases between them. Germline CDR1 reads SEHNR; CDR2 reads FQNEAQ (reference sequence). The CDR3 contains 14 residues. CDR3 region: CASSSAARNEKLFF. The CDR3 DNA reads TGTGCCAGCAGCTCGGCAGCCCGTAATGAAAAACTGTTTTTT.

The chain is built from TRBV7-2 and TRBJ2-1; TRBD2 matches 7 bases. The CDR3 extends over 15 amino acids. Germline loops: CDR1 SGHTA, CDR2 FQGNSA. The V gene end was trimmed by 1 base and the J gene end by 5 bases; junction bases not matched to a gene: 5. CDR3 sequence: CASSLDPGRHNEQFF. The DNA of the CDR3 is TGTGCCAGCAGCTTAGATCCCGGGAGGCACAATGAGCAGTTCTTC. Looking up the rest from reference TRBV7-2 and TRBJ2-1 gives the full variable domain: GAGVSQSPSNKVTEKGKDVELRCDPISGHTALYWYRQSLGQGLEFLIYFQGNSAPDKSGLPSDRFSAERTGGSVSTLTIQRTQQEDSAVYLCASSLDPGRHNEQFFGPGTRLTVL.

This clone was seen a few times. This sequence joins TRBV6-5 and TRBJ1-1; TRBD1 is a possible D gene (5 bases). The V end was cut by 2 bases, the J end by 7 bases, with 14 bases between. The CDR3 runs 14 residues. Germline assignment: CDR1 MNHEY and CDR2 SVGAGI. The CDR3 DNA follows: TGTGCCAGCAGTTACCAAGCAGGGCTGGTTGAAGCTTTCTTT. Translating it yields CASSYQAGLVEAFF.

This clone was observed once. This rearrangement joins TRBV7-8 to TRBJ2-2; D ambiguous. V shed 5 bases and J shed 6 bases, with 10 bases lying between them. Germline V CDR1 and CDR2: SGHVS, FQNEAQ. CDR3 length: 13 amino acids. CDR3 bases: TGTGCCAGCAGCCCCGGGCAGTCCGGGGAGCTGTTTTTT. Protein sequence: CASSPGQSGELFF.

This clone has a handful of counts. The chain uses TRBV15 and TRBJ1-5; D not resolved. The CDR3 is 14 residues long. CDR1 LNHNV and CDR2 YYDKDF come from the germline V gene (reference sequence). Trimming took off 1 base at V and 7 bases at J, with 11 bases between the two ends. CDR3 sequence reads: CATSRGVDWQPQHF. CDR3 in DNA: TGTGCCACCAGCAGAGGGGTGGATTGGCAGCCCCAGCATTTT.

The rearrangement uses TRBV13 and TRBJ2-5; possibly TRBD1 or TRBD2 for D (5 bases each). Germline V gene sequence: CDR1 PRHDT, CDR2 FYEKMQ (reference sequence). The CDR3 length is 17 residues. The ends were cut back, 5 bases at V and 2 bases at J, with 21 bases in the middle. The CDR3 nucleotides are TGTGCCAGCAGCCCAGGACGTTGGGGGTTCAGTCAAGAGACCCAGTACTTC. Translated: CASSPGRWGFSQETQYF.

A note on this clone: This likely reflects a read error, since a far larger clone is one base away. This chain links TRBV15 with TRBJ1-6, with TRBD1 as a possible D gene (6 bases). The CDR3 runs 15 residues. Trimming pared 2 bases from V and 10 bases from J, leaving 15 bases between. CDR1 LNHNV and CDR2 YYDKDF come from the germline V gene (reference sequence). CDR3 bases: TGTGCCACCAGCAGAAGAACAGGGAGTCGATCACCCCTCCACTTT. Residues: CATSRRTGSRSPLHF.

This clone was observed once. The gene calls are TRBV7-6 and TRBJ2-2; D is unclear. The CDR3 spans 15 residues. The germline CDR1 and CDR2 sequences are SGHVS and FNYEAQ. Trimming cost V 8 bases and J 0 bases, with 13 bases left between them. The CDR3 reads CASGLRRTNTGELFF. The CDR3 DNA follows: TGTGCCAGCGGATTGAGGCGGACGAACACCGGGGAGCTGTTTTTT.

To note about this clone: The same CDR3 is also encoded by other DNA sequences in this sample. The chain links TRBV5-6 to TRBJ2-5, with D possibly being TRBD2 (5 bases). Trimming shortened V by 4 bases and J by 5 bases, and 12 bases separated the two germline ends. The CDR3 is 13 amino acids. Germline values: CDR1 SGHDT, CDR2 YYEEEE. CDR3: CASSTPRGETQYF. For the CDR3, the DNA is TGTGCCAGCAGCACCCCACGAGGGGAGACCCAGTACTTC.

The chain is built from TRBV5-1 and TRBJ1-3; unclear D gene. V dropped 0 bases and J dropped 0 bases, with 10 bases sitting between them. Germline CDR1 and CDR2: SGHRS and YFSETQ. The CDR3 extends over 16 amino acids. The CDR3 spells CASSLGLPSSGNTIYF. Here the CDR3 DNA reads TGCGCCAGCAGCTTGGGGCTGCCGAGCTCTGGAAACACCATATATTTT.

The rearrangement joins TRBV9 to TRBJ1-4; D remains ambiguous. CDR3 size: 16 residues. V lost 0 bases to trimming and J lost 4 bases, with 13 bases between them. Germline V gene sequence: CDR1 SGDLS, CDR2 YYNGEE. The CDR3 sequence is CASSVGVDSFNEKLFF. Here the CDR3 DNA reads TGTGCCAGCAGCGTAGGAGTTGACTCATTTAATGAAAAACTGTTTTTT. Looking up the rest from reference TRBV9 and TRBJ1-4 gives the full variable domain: DSGVTQTPKHLITATGQRVTLRCSPRSGDLSVYWYQQSLDQGLQFLIQYYNGEERAKGNILERFSAQQFPDLHSELNLSSLELGDSALYFCASSVGVDSFNEKLFFGSGTQLSVL.